This TCR beta chain was recorded in a study of CD8+CD57+ T cells in acquired aplastic anemia. For the study at large: DNA per sorted CD4+ or CD8+ sample ranged about 0.2 to 30 ug, averaging approximately 3.1 ug. Healthy donors yielded about 10.8 million CD4+ cell reads on average. General observations from the study: No significant patient-versus-control difference appeared in CD8+ Simpson's diversity. Patients and controls turned out to have 25 to 35 CD8+ CDR3 sequences in common.

Notes on this clonotype: Its antigen is unidentified.

Template material for TCR beta VDJ and CDR3 profiling consisted of genomic DNA. From the reads, TCRdb called clonotypes with MiXCR, one entry per CDR3 protein. Among about 110,000 distinct CDR3 sequences listed, around half were seen once. Source material: sorted CD4+, CD8+, or CD8+CD57+ T cells (not recorded which) from PBMCs. The receptor was isolated from a human donor in good health, serving as a control.

CDR3 region: CATSRGDTEAFF. The CDR3 DNA sequence: TGTGCCACCAGTCGGGGAGACACTGAAGCTTTCTTT. V usage is TRBV24-1 and J usage is TRBJ1-1; D gene unclear. The CDR3 has 12 amino acids. Trimming shortened V by 6 bases and J by 3 bases, and 7 bases separated the two germline ends. Germline V gene lookup returns CDR1 KGHDR and CDR2 SFDVKD.